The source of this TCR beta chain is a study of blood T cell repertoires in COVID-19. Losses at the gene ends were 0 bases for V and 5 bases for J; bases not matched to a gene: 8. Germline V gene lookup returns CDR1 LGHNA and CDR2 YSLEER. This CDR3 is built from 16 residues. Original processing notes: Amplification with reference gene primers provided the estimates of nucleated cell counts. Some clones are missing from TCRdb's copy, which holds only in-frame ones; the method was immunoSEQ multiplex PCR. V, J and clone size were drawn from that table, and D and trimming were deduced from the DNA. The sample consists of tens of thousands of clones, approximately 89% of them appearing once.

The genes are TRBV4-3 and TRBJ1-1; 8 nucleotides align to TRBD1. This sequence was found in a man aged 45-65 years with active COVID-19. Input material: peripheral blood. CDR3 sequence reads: CASSQDGTGGRTEAFF. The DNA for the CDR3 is TGCGCCAGCAGCCAAGATGGGACAGGTGGGCGTACTGAAGCTTTCTTT.